The T cell receptor beta chain under discussion was sequenced for a study of human T cells and chemical hapten exposure. This clonotype was detected many times. The antigen is unknown. MiXCR, applied by TCRdb to the RACE reads, yields one record per CDR3 protein. The sample shows 27,000 or so distinct CDR3 sequences, 5% to 6% of them seen only once. Notes on the study in general: A positive correlation with patch test score was found for PT1 expanded TCR counts.

The time point: patch test 3, about 24 weeks after DPC sensitization. Treatment noted: therapeutic diphenylcyclopropenone sensitization with weekly scalp DPC. This sequence was found in a man aged 25 to 45 with alopecia areata. Some clones in this sample may be carry-over from other donors' samples. The material sequenced was whole blood, taken in connection with sensitization to the hapten diphenylcyclopropenone (DPC).

CDR3 nucleotide sequence: TGTGCCAGCAGCTTACAGGGAGGAAACACTGAAGCTTTCTTT. Translating it yields CASSLQGGNTEAFF. The chain links TRBV2 to TRBJ1-1; possibly TRBD1 for D (6 bases). Trimming took off 6 bases at V and 2 bases at J, with 13 bases between the two ends. The CDR3 runs 14 residues. Germline-derived CDR1 and CDR2 are SNHLY and FYNNEI.